This TCR beta chain was sequenced during a study of T cells in Graves' hyperthyroidism and ophthalmopathy. RNA transcripts were the template for amplifying TCR beta CDR3 regions. The primer set for the first-round RT-PCR of the TCR CDR3 was HTBI. MiXCR, run by TCRdb on the multiplex PCR reads, gives a single entry per CDR3 protein. Of 280,000 or so distinct CDR3 sequences detected, less than 30% appear once; the ten largest clones hold 20% to 30%. Fresh peripheral blood, 10 ml, yielded the PBMCs. V trimming: 6 bases; J trimming: 5 bases; junction bases outside the gene matches: 8. This CDR3 has 14 residues. Germline CDR1 reads MNHEY; CDR2 reads SVGEGT.

The chain links TRBV6-2 or TRBV6-3 to TRBJ2-7; 9 nucleotides align to TRBD1. Sequencing was done on a sample of blood. This TCR came from a man aged 35 to 55 with Graves' hyperthyroidism that later progressed to Graves' ophthalmopathy. The CDR3 DNA sequence: TGTGCCAGCAGCTCCGGACAGGGGTGGCACGAGCAGTACTTC. Residues: CASSSGQGWHEQYF.